Described below is a single TCR beta chain sequence and its context. Antigen specificity is unknown. This record comes from a study of cytomegalovirus exposure and HLA in healthy donors. Across the study: There were about 85 million unique TCRs (from HLA-typed donors) in an early data release.

Whole-study results and caveats: In a later analysis, productive TCRs from donors in an Asian-associated ancestry cluster reportedly carried fewer N-insertions than the cohort mean. Rates of TCR association differed by HLA locus in a later analysis, with DRB1 highest and HLA-C lowest.

The V gene's germline CDR1 is SGDLS and CDR2 YYNGEE. CDR3 size: 14 residues. 60 Vbeta and 13 Jbeta primers were used in PCR. Method: immunoSEQ multiplex PCR; TCRdb's copy keeps in-frame clones and lacks some. The sample carries under 200,000 clones, approximately 67% recorded once. V usage is TRBV9 and J usage is TRBJ2-5; D call uncertain. Matching the DNA end better, TRBJ2-7 makes the J call doubtful. Sequenced input: PBMCs. This receptor was identified in a man aged 40-49 years in good health and CMV-seronegative. The DNA for the CDR3 is TGTGCCAGCAGCCCCCCTGACGGCTACTACGAGCAGTACTTC. Protein: CASSPPDGYYEQYF.